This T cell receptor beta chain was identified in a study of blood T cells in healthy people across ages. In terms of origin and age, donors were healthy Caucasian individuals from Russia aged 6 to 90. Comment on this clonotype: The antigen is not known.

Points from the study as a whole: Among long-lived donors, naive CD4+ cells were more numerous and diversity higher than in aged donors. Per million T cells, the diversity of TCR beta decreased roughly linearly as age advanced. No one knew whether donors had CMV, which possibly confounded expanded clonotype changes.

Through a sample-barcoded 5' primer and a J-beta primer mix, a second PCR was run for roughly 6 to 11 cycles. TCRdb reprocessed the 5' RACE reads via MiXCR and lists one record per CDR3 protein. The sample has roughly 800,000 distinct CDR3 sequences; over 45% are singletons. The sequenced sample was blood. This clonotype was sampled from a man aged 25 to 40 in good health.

CDR3 amino acids: CASKRRDTYEQYF. The CDR3 bases are TGTGCCAGCAAGCGCCGGGATACCTACGAGCAGTACTTC. This sequence joins TRBV28 and TRBJ2-7, with D possibly TRBD2 on 5 matching bases. Germline CDR1 is MDHEN and CDR2 is SYDVKM. CDR3 length: 13 residues. Trimming took 7 bases from V and 2 from J, leaving 12 bases between them.